The subject of this entry is one T cell receptor (beta chain). The record originates from a study of blood T cell repertoires in COVID-19. Germline CDR1 is GTSNPN and CDR2 is SVGIG (reference sequence). The CDR3 runs to 15 residues. V lost 2 bases, J lost 2 bases, and 8 bases stayed unmatched. This table comes from immunoSEQ multiplex PCR, and its TCRdb copy is limited to in-frame clones, with some not included. The sample consists of around 63,000 clones, roughly 84% of them appearing once. The sample comprised peripheral blood. The source is a woman between 70 and 85 years old with acute or convalescent COVID-19. This sequence joins TRBV30 and TRBJ2-7, with 8 bases fitting TRBD1. The CDR3 here is CAWSPRTGLTYEQYF. The CDR3 bases are TGTGCCTGGAGTCCTAGGACAGGGTTGACCTACGAGCAGTACTTC.